These 27 T cell receptor beta chains came from one sample sequenced in a study of CD8 T cells in Susac syndrome (dated by TCRdb to the late 2010s). Libraries were constructed by the immunoSEQ multiplex PCR assay. RNA was extracted using the RNeasy kit, and roughly 0.45 to 1 ug of the RNA was reverse transcribed with random hexamers. The raw public reads went through TCRdb reprocessing: fastp at Q25, MiXCR clone calling, in-frame beta chains kept. Each entry is one CDR3 protein sequence, shown with its most common DNA and genes. The sample table contains approximately 90,000 distinct CDR3 sequences; only one count was recorded for 80% to 95% of them. Of the sample, about 0.32% falls within the top ten clones. Source material: CD8+ T cells from PBMCs. These receptors came from a human donor in good health.

This rearrangement joins TRBV23-1 to TRBJ2-4; D uncertain. TRBV23-1 is reported as an ORF; its role is uncertain. This CDR3 contains 15 residues. V was trimmed by 0 bases and J by 0 bases, leaving 6 bases between them. The CDR3 nucleotides are TGCGCCAGCAGTCAATCGGGCGGAGCCAAAAACATTCAGTACTTC. This gives the protein CASSQSGGAKNIQYF.

The genes are TRBV27 and TRBJ1-1; 7 positions match TRBD1. V was clipped by 6 bases and J by 11 bases; unmatched bases: 9. CDR3 length: 12 residues. CDR1 MNHEY and CDR2 SMNVEV come from the germline V gene (reference sequence). The CDR3 sequence is CASREGAREAFF. CDR3 in DNA: TGTGCCAGCAGGGAGGGGGCGCGTGAGGCTTTCTTT.

J is TRBJ1-3 and V is TRBV19; D remains ambiguous. V lost 7 bases and J lost 0, with 10 bases in between. CDR3 length: 14 residues. The germline V gene encodes CDR1 LNHDA and CDR2 SQIVND (reference sequence). The CDR3 is CASKDVVSGNTIYF. The CDR3 coding sequence is TGTGCCAGTAAAGACGTAGTCTCTGGAAACACCATATATTTT.

The genes are TRBV6-6 and TRBJ1-5; 8 bases are a match to TRBD1. V gave up 8 bases and J gave up 0 bases; unmatched junction bases: 9. CDR1 MNHNY and CDR2 SVGAGI come from the germline V gene (reference sequence). The CDR3 sequence is 16 residues long. The CDR3 sequence: CASGLTGGDSNQPQHF. For the CDR3, the DNA is TGTGCCAGCGGACTAACAGGGGGGGATAGCAATCAGCCCCAGCATTTT.

This chain joins TRBV7-9 and TRBJ2-2; a possible D gene is TRBD1 (7 bases). CDR3 length: 15 amino acids. Per the germline V gene, CDR1 is SEHNR and CDR2 is FQNEAQ (reference sequence). The V gene lost 3 bases and the J gene lost 5 bases, with 13 bases spanning the gap. The CDR3 coding sequence is TGTGCCAGCAGCTTTGACAGGGCGGGAACCGGGGAGCTGTTTTTT. It yields the protein CASSFDRAGTGELFF.

This clonotype was picked up one time. The rearrangement joins TRBV7-2 to TRBJ1-4, with D perhaps TRBD1 (6 bases). Germline values: CDR1 SGHTA, CDR2 FQGNSA. V lost 5 bases and J 8 bases, leaving 18 bases between the germline ends. The CDR3 extends over 15 amino acids. This CDR3 reads CASSLLRGRGEKLFF. The CDR3, as DNA: TGTGCCAGCAGCCTCCTCAGGGGTCGGGGAGAAAAACTGTTTTTT.

This clonotype was counted a single time. The chain employs TRBV30 and TRBJ1-1; a weak D match, TRBD1 (5 bases). V was clipped by 4 bases and J by 6 bases, with 12 bases between them. The CDR3 is 12 residues long. Germline V gene data show CDR1 as GTSNPN and CDR2 as SVGIG (reference sequence). CDR3 sequence reads: CAWTQGGSEAFF. Written as DNA, the CDR3 is TGTGCCTGGACCCAGGGCGGGTCTGAAGCTTTCTTT.

The chain uses TRBV7-9 and TRBJ2-4, with D possibly matching TRBD2 (6 bases). This CDR3 is built from 13 residues. V dropped 3 bases and J dropped 8 bases, with 11 bases sitting between them. Germline CDR1 reads SEHNR; CDR2 reads FQNEAQ (reference sequence). DNA for the CDR3: TGTGCCAGCAGCTTCCCGGCGGGACACATTCAGTACTTC. It specifies CASSFPAGHIQYF.

This clonotype was seen a handful of times. The chain employs TRBV13 and TRBJ2-7, with D possibly matching TRBD1 (5 bases). The germline V gene encodes CDR1 PRHDT and CDR2 FYEKMQ (reference sequence). The CDR3 length is 13 residues. Trimming took off 3 bases at V and 3 bases at J, with 9 bases between the two ends. CDR3 region: CASSLGQNYEQYF. CDR3 nucleotides: TGTGCCAGCAGCTTGGGGCAGAACTACGAGCAGTACTTC.

This clonotype was counted a single time. V and J are TRBV5-5 and TRBJ2-1; 9 bases line up with TRBD2. V lost 0 bases and J lost 10; bases outside the gene matches: 11. The CDR3 consists of 16 residues. Looked up from germline, CDR1 is SGHKS and CDR2 is YYEKEE (reference sequence). The CDR3 loop is CASSLALAGSLIEQFF. The DNA for the CDR3 is TGTGCCAGCAGCTTGGCCCTAGCGGGGAGCCTAATCGAGCAGTTCTTC. Drawing the rest from reference TRBV5-5 and TRBJ2-1, the complete variable domain is DAGVTQSPTHLIKTRGQQVTLRCSPISGHKSVSWYQQVLGQGPQFIFQYYEKEERGRGNFPDRFSARQFPNYSSELNVNALLLGDSALYLCASSLALAGSLIEQFFGPGTRLTVL.

The CDR3 DNA follows: TGCAGTGCTAGAAAGGGACTGCTACAAGAGACCCAGTACTTC. Encoded protein: CSARKGLLQETQYF. The chain carries TRBV20-1 and TRBJ2-5, with a weak D call TRBD2 (6 bases). Germline CDR1 and CDR2: DFQATT and SNEGSKA (reference sequence). The CDR3 has 14 residues. Trimming stripped 2 bases from V and 2 bases from J, with 12 bases between.

The V gene is TRBV12-3 or TRBV12-4, the J gene TRBJ2-5; no reliable D call. The V end lost 3 bases, the J end lost 2 bases, and 22 bases lay between the germline ends. CDR3 length: 18 residues. The CDR3 is CASSFSWWKSEYQETQYF. The CDR3 nucleotides read TGTGCCAGCAGTTTTTCCTGGTGGAAATCCGAATATCAAGAGACCCAGTACTTC.

The chain uses TRBV5-1 and TRBJ2-7; no clear D. Per germline, CDR1 SGHRS and CDR2 YFSETQ. V dropped 0 bases and J dropped 0 bases, with 10 bases sitting between them. This CDR3 is built from 15 residues. The CDR3 region has the DNA TGCGCCAGCAGCTTGGACGTATTACGCTCCTACGAGCAGTACTTC. It is translated as CASSLDVLRSYEQYF.

This chain connects TRBV4-1 to TRBJ2-5; no reliable D call. Germline V lookup: CDR1 MGHRA, CDR2 YSYEKL. V lost 3 bases and J 0 bases, leaving 5 bases between the germline ends. This CDR3 is built from 13 residues. CDR3 bases: TGCGCCAGCAGCCAGGCTCACCAAGAGACCCAGTACTTC. It yields the protein CASSQAHQETQYF.

The chain uses TRBV6-6 and TRBJ2-7; D is perhaps TRBD1 or TRBD2 (5 bases each). Germline-derived CDR1 and CDR2 are MNHNY and SVGAGI (reference sequence). Deletions cut 8 bases from V and 4 bases from J, with 21 bases between. The CDR3 covers 15 residues. DNA of the CDR3: TGTGCCAGCCTAAACCGGAGGCAGGGAAATTACGAGCAGTACTTC. Its translation: CASLNRRQGNYEQYF.

The chain is built from TRBV5-6 and TRBJ2-7; 8 positions match TRBD1. The V gene's germline CDR1 is SGHDT and CDR2 YYEEEE. The V and J ends lost 3 bases and 2 bases, in that order; junction bases with no gene match: 7. This CDR3 has 15 amino acids. Written as DNA, the CDR3 is TGTGCCAGCAGCTCGGACAGGGTATTAACCTACGAGCAGTACTTC. Its translation: CASSSDRVLTYEQYF.

V usage is TRBV7-2 and J usage is TRBJ2-1; 11 bases are a match to TRBD2. V shed 5 bases, J shed 2 bases, and the junction held 11 bases outside the gene matches. Per germline, CDR1 SGHTA and CDR2 FQGNSA. The CDR3 sequence is 18 residues long. As DNA, the CDR3 is TGTGCCAGCAGCCCCATTAGCGGGGGGGCCGTTCCCTACAATGAGCAGTTCTTC. Its protein is CASSPISGGAVPYNEQFF.

This clonotype showed up just once. The chain carries TRBV6-2 or TRBV6-3 and TRBJ2-7, with 7 nucleotides matching TRBD2. The junction had 17 bases not matched to a gene; V was cut back by 6 bases and J by 6 bases. Germline CDR1 and CDR2: MNHEY and SVGEGT. The CDR3 has 16 amino acids. CDR3: CASSLLGGRALGEQYF. CDR3 coding DNA: TGTGCCAGCAGCCTACTAGGAGGGAGGGCTCTTGGCGAGCAGTACTTC.

The chain combines TRBV4-1 with TRBJ1-5; no firm D call. The CDR3 consists of 13 residues. Trimming left V 0 bases short and J 1 base short, with 1 base between. Germline V gene lookup returns CDR1 MGHRA and CDR2 YSYEKL. The CDR3: CASSQDSNQPQHF. CDR3 bases: TGCGCCAGCAGCCAAGACAGCAATCAGCCCCAGCATTTT.

The chain's CDR3 is CASSLEEDEQYF. The CDR3 DNA sequence: TGTGCCAGCAGCTTGGAGGAGGACGAGCAGTACTTC. V gene TRBV5-6 combines with J gene TRBJ2-7; the D gene is possibly TRBD2 (5 bases). V lost 0 bases and J lost 5, with 6 bases in between. Germline values: CDR1 SGHDT, CDR2 YYEEEE. The CDR3 is 12 residues long.

The rearrangement links TRBV15 to TRBJ1-1, with D possibly TRBD1 on 6 matching bases. V lost 3 bases to trimming and J lost 0 bases, with 14 bases between them. Germline CDR1 reads LNHNV; CDR2 reads YYDKDF (reference sequence). CDR3 length: 16 residues. The CDR3, as DNA: TGTGCCACCAGCAGCCGGCGGGGGGGGCTGAACACTGAAGCTTTCTTT. As protein: CATSSRRGGLNTEAFF.

The rearrangement links TRBV3-1 to TRBJ1-3; 7 bases agree with TRBD1. The CDR3 runs to 16 residues. Germline values: CDR1 LGHDT, CDR2 YNNKEL (reference sequence). J gave up 2 bases and V 0 bases, and 4 bases lay outside the gene matches. DNA of the CDR3: TGTGCCAGCAGCCAAGAGTTAACAGGGGCTGGAAACACCATATATTTT. Its translation is CASSQELTGAGNTIYF.

CDR3 loop: CASSSRLGVQSGELFF. Here the CDR3 DNA reads TGTGCCAGCAGTTCCCGGTTAGGTGTCCAAAGCGGGGAGCTGTTTTTT. The V call is TRBV27, the J call TRBJ2-2; D gene uncertain. CDR1 and CDR2 from the germline V gene are MNHEY and SMNVEV (reference sequence). This CDR3 is 16 amino acids long. V lost 4 bases and J 7 bases, leaving 19 bases between the germline ends.

The chain combines TRBV5-1 with TRBJ2-1, with D uncertain. Trimming shortened V by 2 bases and J by 5 bases, and 5 bases separated the two germline ends. The CDR3 sequence is 12 residues long. Germline values: CDR1 SGHRS, CDR2 YFSETQ. In DNA form, the CDR3 reads TGCGCCAGCAGCTTTATAGACAATGAGCAGTTCTTC. It translates to CASSFIDNEQFF.

CDR3 amino acids: CAIRGMTGALRNTIYF. The DNA of the CDR3 is TGTGCCATCAGGGGGATGACAGGGGCACTGAGGAACACCATATATTTT. The chain links TRBV10-3 to TRBJ1-3; 8 positions match TRBD1. CDR1 is ENHRY and CDR2 is SYGVKD in the germline V gene. V shed 6 bases and J 7 bases; nucleotides not matched to a gene: 14. CDR3 size: 16 residues.

The rearrangement joins TRBV20-1 to TRBJ2-5; TRBD2 matches at 8 bases. Germline values: CDR1 DFQATT, CDR2 SNEGSKA (reference sequence). The CDR3 is made up of 17 amino acids. The V segment lost 5 bases and the J segment 4 bases; nucleotides outside the gene matches: 18. In DNA, the CDR3 is TGCAGTGCTTCCCCGATGGGCGGGGGGCCAGATGGAGAGACCCAGTACTTC. Translated: CSASPMGGGPDGETQYF.

The chain combines TRBV27 with TRBJ1-3; D is undetermined. This CDR3 spans 14 amino acids. With 0 bases removed from V and 0 bases from J, the gap between germline ends came to 3 bases. CDR1 is MNHEY and CDR2 is SMNVEV in the germline V gene (reference sequence). The CDR3 region is CASSLSVSGNTIYF. DNA for the CDR3: TGTGCCAGCAGTTTATCGGTCTCTGGAAACACCATATATTTT.